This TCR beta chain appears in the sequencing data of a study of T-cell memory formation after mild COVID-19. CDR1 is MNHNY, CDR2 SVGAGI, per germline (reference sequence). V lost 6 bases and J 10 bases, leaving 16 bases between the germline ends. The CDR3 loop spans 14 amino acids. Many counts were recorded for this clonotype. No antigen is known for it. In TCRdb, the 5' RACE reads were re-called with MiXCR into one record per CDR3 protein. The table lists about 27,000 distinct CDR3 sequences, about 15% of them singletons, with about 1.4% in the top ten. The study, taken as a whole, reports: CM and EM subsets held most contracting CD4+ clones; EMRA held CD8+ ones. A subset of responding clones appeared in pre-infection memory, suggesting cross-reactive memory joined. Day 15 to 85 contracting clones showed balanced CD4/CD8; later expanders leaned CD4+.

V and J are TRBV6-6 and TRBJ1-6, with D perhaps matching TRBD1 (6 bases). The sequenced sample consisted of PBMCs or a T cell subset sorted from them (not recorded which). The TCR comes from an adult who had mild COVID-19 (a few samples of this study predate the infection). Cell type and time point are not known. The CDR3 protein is CASSPRQGQSPLHF. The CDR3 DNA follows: TGTGCCAGCAGCCCTCGGCAGGGACAATCACCCCTCCACTTT.